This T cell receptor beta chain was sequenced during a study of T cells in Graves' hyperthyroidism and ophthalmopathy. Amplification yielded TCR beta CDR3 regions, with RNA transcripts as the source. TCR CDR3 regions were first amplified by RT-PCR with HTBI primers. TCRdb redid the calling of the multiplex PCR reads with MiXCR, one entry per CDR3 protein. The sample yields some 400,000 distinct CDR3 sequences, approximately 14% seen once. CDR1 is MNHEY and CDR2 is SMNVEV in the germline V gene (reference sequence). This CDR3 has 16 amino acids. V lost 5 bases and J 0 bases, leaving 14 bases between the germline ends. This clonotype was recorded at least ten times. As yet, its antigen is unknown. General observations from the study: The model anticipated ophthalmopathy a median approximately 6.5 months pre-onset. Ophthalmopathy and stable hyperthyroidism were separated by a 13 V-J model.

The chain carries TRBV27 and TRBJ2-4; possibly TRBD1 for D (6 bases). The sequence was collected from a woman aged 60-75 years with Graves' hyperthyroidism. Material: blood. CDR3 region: CASSPPGHLAKNIQYF. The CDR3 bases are TGTGCCAGCAGTCCCCCGGGACATCTAGCCAAAAACATTCAGTACTTC.